The 15 T cell receptor beta chains below come from one sample, sequenced in a study of CD8+ T cells in alopecia areata. RNA extraction was followed by reverse transcription into cDNA, which acted as the sequencing template. Sequencing was performed with immunoSEQ multiplex PCR; in TCRdb, only in-frame clones are kept and a portion is missing. The table has some 190,000 clones, approximately 65% seen once. Stated treatment: oral pan-JAK inhibitor, 5-10 mg twice daily. The material sequenced was CD4+ T cells sorted from blood, taken between weeks 43 and 45, from a patient treated with tofacitinib. These receptors were taken from a human donor with alopecia areata.

The chain joins TRBV4-1 to TRBJ1-4; the D gene is possibly TRBD1 (5 bases). Germline CDR1 MGHRA, CDR2 YSYEKL. This CDR3 comprises 17 residues. Deletions cut 2 bases from V and 0 bases from J, with 13 bases between. CDR3 DNA: TGCGCCAGCAGCCAAATTCTACGGGACGCAACTAATGAAAAACTGTTTTTT. Its protein is CASSQILRDATNEKLFF.

The chain recombines TRBV5-1 with TRBJ2-3; possible D gene TRBD2, 5 bases. CDR1 is SGHRS, CDR2 YFSETQ, per germline. There are 13 residues in the CDR3. V lost 4 bases, J lost 4 bases, and 10 bases lay in between. CDR3 in amino acids: CASSPGSSDTQYF. DNA of the CDR3: TGCGCCAGCAGCCCGGGAAGCTCAGATACGCAGTATTTT. Looking up the rest from reference TRBV5-1 and TRBJ2-3 gives the full variable domain: KAGVTQTPRYLIKTRGQQVTLSCSPISGHRSVSWYQQTPGQGLQFLFEYFSETQRNKGNFPGRFSGRQFSNSRSEMNVSTLELGDSALYLCASSPGSSDTQYFGPGTRLTVL.

The chain recombines TRBV25-1 with TRBJ1-1; D possibly corresponds to TRBD1 (6 bases). Trimming took off 8 bases at V and 2 bases at J, with 12 bases between the two ends. This CDR3 has 13 residues. The germline V gene encodes CDR1 MGHDK and CDR2 SYGVNS. CDR3 loop: CASQNRANTEAFF. The CDR3 region has the DNA TGTGCCAGCCAGAACAGGGCCAACACTGAAGCTTTCTTT. The variable domain in full, completed from reference TRBV25-1 and TRBJ1-1, reads EADIYQTPRYLVIGTGKKITLECSQTMGHDKMYWYQQDPGMELHLIHYSYGVNSTEKGDLSSESTVSRIRTEHFPLTLESARPSHTSQYLCASQNRANTEAFFGQGTRLTVV.

The rearrangement joins TRBV11-2 to TRBJ2-2, with D tentatively TRBD1 (5 bases). The CDR3 is made up of 14 amino acids. Trimming shortened V by 1 base and J by 5 bases, and 8 bases separated the two germline ends. Germline V gives CDR1 SGHAT, CDR2 FQNNGV. CDR3 nucleotides: TGTGCCAGCAGCTTAGCTCAGGGTACCGGGGAGCTGTTTTTT. Translated, it gives CASSLAQGTGELFF.

There are a few counts of this clone. This chain's CDR3 is CSVERAGGDTQYF. In DNA form, the CDR3 reads TGCAGCGTTGAAAGAGCGGGGGGAGATACGCAGTATTTT. The V call is TRBV29-1, the J call TRBJ2-3; 9 nucleotides line up with TRBD2. The CDR3 is made up of 13 amino acids. The germline V gene encodes CDR1 SQVTM and CDR2 ANQGSEA. V lost 2 bases, J lost 5 bases, and 2 bases stayed unmatched.

Points on this clone: Other nucleotide sequences from this sample produce the same CDR3. This chain uses TRBV6-5 with TRBJ2-3; maybe TRBD2 (5 bases). Germline CDR1 MNHEY, CDR2 SVGAGI. CDR3 length equals 14 residues. V lost 0 bases, J lost 5 bases, and 9 bases lay in between. CDR3 sequence reads: CASSYSRGRDTQYF. CDR3 coding DNA: TGTGCCAGCAGTTACTCCCGGGGTCGAGATACGCAGTATTTT.

V gene TRBV11-3 combines with J gene TRBJ2-2, with TRBD1 matching 10 bases. Germline V lookup: CDR1 SGHNT, CDR2 YENEEA. V lost 5 bases to trimming and J lost 2 bases; unmatched junction nucleotides: 8. The CDR3 has 17 residues. CDR3 sequence (DNA): TGTGCCAGCAGCACCCGGACAGGGGGGCCAAACACCGGGGAGCTGTTTTTT. This sequence encodes CASSTRTGGPNTGELFF.

This rearrangement joins TRBV7-2 to TRBJ2-1; maybe TRBD2 (6 bases). V dropped 5 bases and J dropped 10 bases, with 15 bases sitting between them. Germline lookup yields CDR1 SGHTA and CDR2 FQGNSA. The CDR3 is 13 residues long. Written as DNA, the CDR3 is TGTGCCAGCAGCGGATCCGGGACTGGGGAGCAGTTCTTC. It specifies CASSGSGTGEQFF.

The chain employs TRBV5-8 and TRBJ2-1; D gene uncertain. The CDR3 has 15 residues. V lost 2 bases and J lost 6, with 15 bases in between. In germline, CDR1 is SGHTS, CDR2 YDEGEE. Written as DNA, the CDR3 is TGTGCCAGCAGCTTAAAACCGGGCTTCGGCAATGAGCAGTTCTTC. Its translation: CASSLKPGFGNEQFF.

The J gene is TRBJ2-2, the V gene TRBV2; the D is unclear. Germline CDR1 and CDR2: SNHLY and FYNNEI. CDR3 length: 11 residues. V lost 6 bases to trimming and J lost 3 bases, with 2 bases between them. The CDR3 DNA sequence: TGTGCCAGCAGATACACCGGGGAGCTGTTTTTT. This sequence encodes CASRYTGELFF.

V usage is TRBV30 and J usage is TRBJ1-2; D is possibly TRBD1 (5 bases). CDR1 is GTSNPN, CDR2 SVGIG, per germline (reference sequence). V dropped 7 bases and J dropped 6 bases, with 18 bases sitting between them. This CDR3 is built from 13 residues. CDR3 sequence (DNA): TGTGCCTCCGGGCGGGAGGGGATTAATGGCTACACCTTC. This translates into CASGREGINGYTF.

This clone was detected only a few times. The CDR3 spells CATSLGTSYEQYF. DNA of the CDR3: TGTGCCACCAGCCTCGGGACCTCCTACGAGCAGTACTTC. This chain connects TRBV15 to TRBJ2-7, with D perhaps assigned TRBD1 or TRBD2 (5 bases each). Trimming took off 5 bases at V and 0 bases at J, with 8 bases between the two ends. Germline V gene data show CDR1 as LNHNV and CDR2 as YYDKDF (reference sequence). The CDR3 has 13 residues.

The chain combines TRBV7-3 with TRBJ2-2; D is possibly TRBD1 (5 bases). CDR3 size: 14 residues. Trimming left V 3 bases short and J 7 bases short, with 12 bases between. Looked up from germline, CDR1 is SGHTA and CDR2 is FQGTGA. The CDR3: CASSLAGSGGELFF. The CDR3 DNA sequence: TGTGCCAGCAGCTTGGCAGGGTCGGGCGGGGAGCTGTTTTTT.

V gene TRBV7-3 combines with J gene TRBJ1-2; the D is unclear. The CDR3 has 13 amino acids. Germline V gene sequence: CDR1 SGHTA, CDR2 FQGTGA. Between the trimmed V and J ends, which lost 5 bases and 2 bases, there was a span of 9 bases. CDR3 bases: TGTGCCAGCAGCCCAGACGGAAACTATGGCTACACCTTC. It specifies CASSPDGNYGYTF. Full variable domain (remainder filled in from reference TRBV7-3 and TRBJ1-2): GAGVSQTPSNKVTEKGKYVELRCDPISGHTALYWYRQSLGQGPEFLIYFQGTGAADDSGLPNDRFFAVRPEGSVSTLKIQRTERGDSAVYLCASSPDGNYGYTFGSGTRLTVV.

The J gene is TRBJ1-5, the V gene TRBV29-1; D is possibly TRBD1 (5 bases). The V gene's germline CDR1 is SQVTM and CDR2 ANQGSEA. CDR3 length: 12 residues. V gave up 5 bases and J gave up 10 bases, with 15 bases separating them. The CDR3 DNA is TGCAGCGTTCTTGACAGTAGTGGTCCCCAGCATTTT. Protein sequence: CSVLDSSGPQHF.